This TCR beta chain originates from a study of cytomegalovirus exposure and HLA in healthy donors. General study findings and limits: The only immune exposure information that was available was CMV serostatus. An analysis done earlier found most TCR beta V segments productive about 87% or about 30% of the time. The study labeled about 160 TCR beta chains cytomegalovirus-associated.

Details on this clone: Its antigen remains unknown.

13 Jbeta primers and 60 Vbeta primers were used for the PCR. Clones were sequenced by immunoSEQ multiplex PCR, and TCRdb holds only the in-frame ones, with some missing. The sample contains about 98,000 clones, about 81% of which appear only once. The J segment lost 4 bases and the V segment lost 0 bases, leaving 2 bases of the junction unmatched. CDR3 length: 14 amino acids. Germline CDR1 LNHNV, CDR2 YYDKDF (reference sequence). This clonotype was sampled from a man in his forties in good health and CMV-seronegative. V and J are TRBV15 and TRBJ1-1; 7 bases are shared with TRBD1. Sequenced material: PBMCs. The CDR3 DNA reads as TGTGCCACCAGCAGAGACGACAGGGCCACTGAAGCTTTCTTT. This translates into CATSRDDRATEAFF.